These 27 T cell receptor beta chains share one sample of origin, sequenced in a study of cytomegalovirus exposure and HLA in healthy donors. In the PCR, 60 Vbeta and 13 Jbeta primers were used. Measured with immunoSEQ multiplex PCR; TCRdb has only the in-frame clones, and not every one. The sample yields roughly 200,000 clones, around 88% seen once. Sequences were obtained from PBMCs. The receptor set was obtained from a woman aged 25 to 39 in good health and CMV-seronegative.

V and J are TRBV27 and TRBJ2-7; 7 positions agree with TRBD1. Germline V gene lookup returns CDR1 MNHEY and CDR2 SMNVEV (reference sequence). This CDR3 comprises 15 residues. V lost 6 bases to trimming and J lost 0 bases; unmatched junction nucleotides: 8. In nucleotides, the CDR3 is TGTGCCAGCAGCCGATCGGACAGGTCCTCCTACGAGCAGTACTTC. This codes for CASSRSDRSSYEQYF.

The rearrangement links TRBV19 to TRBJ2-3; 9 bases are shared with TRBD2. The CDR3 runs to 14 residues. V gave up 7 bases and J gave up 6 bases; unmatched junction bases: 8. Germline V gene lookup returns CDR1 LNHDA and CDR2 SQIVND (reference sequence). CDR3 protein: CASMTPGLADTQYF. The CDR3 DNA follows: TGTGCCAGTATGACTCCGGGACTAGCTGATACGCAGTATTTT.

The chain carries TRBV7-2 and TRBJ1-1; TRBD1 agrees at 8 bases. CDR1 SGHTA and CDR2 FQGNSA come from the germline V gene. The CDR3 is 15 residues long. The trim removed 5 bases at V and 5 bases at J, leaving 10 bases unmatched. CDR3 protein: CASSPRTGMGTEAFF. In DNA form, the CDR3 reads TGTGCCAGCAGCCCACGGACAGGGATGGGGACTGAAGCTTTCTTT.

The CDR3 nucleotides read TGCGCCAGCAGTGAGGTGGCCCGAGGTGAGCAGTTCTTC. Protein product: CASSEVARGEQFF. The chain carries TRBV10-2 and TRBJ2-1, with no clear D. Germline-derived CDR1 and CDR2 are WSHSY and SAAADI. The CDR3 totals 13 residues. V lost 2 bases to trimming and J lost 9 bases, with 11 bases between them.

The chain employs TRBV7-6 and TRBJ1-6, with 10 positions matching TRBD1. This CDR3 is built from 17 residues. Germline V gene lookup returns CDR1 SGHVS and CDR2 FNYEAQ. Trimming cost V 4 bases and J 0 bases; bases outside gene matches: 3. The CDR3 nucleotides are TGTGCCAGCAGCTCGGGACAGGGGAGCTCCTATAATTCACCCCTCCACTTT. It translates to CASSSGQGSSYNSPLHF. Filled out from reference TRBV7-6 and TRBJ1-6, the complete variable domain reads GAGVSQSPRYKVTKRGQDVALRCDPISGHVSLYWYRQALGQGPEFLTYFNYEAQQDKSGLPNDRFSAERPEGSISTLTIQRTEQRDSAMYRCASSSGQGSSYNSPLHFGNGTRLTVT.

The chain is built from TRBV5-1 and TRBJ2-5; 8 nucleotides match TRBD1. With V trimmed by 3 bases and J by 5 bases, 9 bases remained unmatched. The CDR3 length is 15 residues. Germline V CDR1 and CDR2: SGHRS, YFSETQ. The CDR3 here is CASSSGGQGWETQYF. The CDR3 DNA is TGCGCCAGCAGCTCCGGAGGACAGGGTTGGGAGACCCAGTACTTC.

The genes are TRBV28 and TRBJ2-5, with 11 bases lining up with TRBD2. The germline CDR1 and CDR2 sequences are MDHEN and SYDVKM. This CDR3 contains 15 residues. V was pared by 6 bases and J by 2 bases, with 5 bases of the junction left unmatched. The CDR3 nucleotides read TGTGCCAGCAGGAGGGGACTAGCGGAACAAGAGACCCAGTACTTC. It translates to CASRRGLAEQETQYF.

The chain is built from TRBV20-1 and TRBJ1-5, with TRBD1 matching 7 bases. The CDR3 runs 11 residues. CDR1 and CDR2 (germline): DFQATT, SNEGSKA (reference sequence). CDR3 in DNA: TGCAGAAGACAGGGTAATCAGCCCCAGCATTTT. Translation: CRRQGNQPQHF.

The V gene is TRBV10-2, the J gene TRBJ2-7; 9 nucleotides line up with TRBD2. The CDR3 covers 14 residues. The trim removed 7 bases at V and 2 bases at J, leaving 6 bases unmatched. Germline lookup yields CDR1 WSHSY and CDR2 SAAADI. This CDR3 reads CASTRTSATYEQYF. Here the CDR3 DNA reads TGCGCCAGCACCCGGACTAGCGCAACCTACGAGCAGTACTTC.

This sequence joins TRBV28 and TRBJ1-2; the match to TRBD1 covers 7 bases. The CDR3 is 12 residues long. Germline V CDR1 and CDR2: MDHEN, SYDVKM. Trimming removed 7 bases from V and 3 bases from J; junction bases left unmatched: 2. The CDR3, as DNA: TGTGCCAGCAACACAGGGGACTATGGCTACACCTTC. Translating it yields CASNTGDYGYTF.

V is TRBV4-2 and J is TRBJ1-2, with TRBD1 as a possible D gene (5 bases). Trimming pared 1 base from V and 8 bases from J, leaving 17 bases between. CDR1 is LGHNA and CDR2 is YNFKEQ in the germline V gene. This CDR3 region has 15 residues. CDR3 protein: CASSQAPTEPKGYTF. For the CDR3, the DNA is TGTGCCAGCAGCCAAGCCCCGACAGAACCTAAGGGCTACACCTTC.

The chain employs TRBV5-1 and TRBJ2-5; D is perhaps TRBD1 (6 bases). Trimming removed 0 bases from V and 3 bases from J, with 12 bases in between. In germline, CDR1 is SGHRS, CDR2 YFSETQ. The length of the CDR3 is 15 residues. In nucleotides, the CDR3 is TGCGCCAGCAGCTTGGGAGTAGGGGGAGAAGAGACCCAGTACTTC. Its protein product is CASSLGVGGEETQYF.

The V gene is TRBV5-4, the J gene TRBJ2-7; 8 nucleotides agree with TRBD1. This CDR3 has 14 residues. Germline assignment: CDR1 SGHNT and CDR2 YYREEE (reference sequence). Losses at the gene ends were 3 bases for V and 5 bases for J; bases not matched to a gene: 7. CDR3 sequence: CASSSRGLRDEQYF. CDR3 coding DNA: TGTGCCAGCAGCTCCAGGGGGCTTCGGGACGAGCAGTACTTC.

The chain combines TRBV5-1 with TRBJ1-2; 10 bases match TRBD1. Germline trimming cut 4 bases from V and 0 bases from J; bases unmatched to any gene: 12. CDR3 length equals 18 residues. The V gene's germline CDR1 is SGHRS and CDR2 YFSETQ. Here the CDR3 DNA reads TGCGCCAGCAGCAAACAGGGACAGGGGCGATCTCCTAACTATGGCTACACCTTC. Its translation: CASSKQGQGRSPNYGYTF.

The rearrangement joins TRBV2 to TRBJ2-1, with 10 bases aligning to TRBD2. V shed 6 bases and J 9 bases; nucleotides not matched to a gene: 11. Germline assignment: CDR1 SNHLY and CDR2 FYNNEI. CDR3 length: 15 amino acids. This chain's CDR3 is CASSDRLAGLGEQFF. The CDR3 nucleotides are TGTGCCAGCAGCGACAGACTAGCGGGCTTGGGTGAGCAGTTCTTC. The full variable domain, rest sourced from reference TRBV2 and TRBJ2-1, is EPEVTQTPSHQVTQMGQEVILRCVPISNHLYFYWYRQILGQKVEFLVSFYNNEISEKSEIFDDQFSVERPDGSNFTLKIRSTKLEDSAMYFCASSDRLAGLGEQFFGPGTRLTVL.

The CDR3 DNA reads TGTGCCAGCAGCGCCGGGGATACAACTAATGAAAAACTGTTTTTT. Translated, it gives CASSAGDTTNEKLFF. V gene TRBV9 combines with J gene TRBJ1-4; D is unclear. The V end was cut by 3 bases, the J end by 0 bases, with 9 bases between. This CDR3 region has 15 residues. Germline V gene lookup returns CDR1 SGDLS and CDR2 YYNGEE.

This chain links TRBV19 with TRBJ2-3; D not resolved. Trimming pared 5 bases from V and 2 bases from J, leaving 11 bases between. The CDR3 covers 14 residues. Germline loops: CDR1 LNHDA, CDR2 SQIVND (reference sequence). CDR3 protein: CASSPRLATDTQYF. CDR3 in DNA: TGTGCCAGTAGTCCCCGCTTAGCCACAGATACGCAGTATTTT.

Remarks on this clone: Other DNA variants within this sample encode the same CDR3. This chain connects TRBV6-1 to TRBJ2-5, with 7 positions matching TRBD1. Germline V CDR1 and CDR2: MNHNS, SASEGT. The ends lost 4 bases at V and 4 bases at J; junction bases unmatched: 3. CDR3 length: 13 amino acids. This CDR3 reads CASSGQGVETQYF. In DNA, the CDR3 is TGTGCCAGCAGTGGACAGGGTGTAGAGACCCAGTACTTC.

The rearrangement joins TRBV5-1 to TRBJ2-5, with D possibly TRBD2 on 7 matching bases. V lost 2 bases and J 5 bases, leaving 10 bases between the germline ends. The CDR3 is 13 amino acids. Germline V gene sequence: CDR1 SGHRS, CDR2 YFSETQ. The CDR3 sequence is CASSLGGGETQYF. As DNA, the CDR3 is TGCGCCAGCAGCTTAGGGGGAGGGGAGACCCAGTACTTC.

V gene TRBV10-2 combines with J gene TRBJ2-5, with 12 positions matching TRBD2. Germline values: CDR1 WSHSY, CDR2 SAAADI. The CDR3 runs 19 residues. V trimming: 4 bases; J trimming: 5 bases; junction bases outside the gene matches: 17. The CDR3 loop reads CASSGRASGGAGVLETQYF. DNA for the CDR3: TGCGCCAGCAGTGGTCGGGCTAGCGGGGGGGCGGGTGTTTTGGAGACCCAGTACTTC.

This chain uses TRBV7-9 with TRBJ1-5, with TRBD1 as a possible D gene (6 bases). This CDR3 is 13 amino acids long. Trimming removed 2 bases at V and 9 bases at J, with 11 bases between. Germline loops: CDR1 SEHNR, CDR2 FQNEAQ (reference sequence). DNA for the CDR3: TGTGCCAGCAGCTTAAGGGGGAGCGGGCCCCAGCATTTT. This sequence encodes CASSLRGSGPQHF.

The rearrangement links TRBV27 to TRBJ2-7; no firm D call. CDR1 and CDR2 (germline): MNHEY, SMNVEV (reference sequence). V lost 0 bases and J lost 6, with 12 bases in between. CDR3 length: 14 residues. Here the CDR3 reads CASSLSESRFEQYF. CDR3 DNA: TGTGCCAGCAGTTTATCTGAGAGCCGCTTCGAGCAGTACTTC.

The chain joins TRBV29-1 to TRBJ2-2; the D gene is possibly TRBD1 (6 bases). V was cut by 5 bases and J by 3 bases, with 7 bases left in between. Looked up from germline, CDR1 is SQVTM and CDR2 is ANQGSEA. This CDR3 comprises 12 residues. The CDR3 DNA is TGCAGCGTTTGGACAGACACCGGGGAGCTGTTTTTT. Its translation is CSVWTDTGELFF.

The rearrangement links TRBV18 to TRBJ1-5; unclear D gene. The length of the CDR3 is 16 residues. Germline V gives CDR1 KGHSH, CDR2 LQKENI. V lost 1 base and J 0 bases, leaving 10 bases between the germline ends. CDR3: CASSPQQLYSNQPQHF. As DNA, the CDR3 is TGTGCCAGCTCACCACAACAGCTCTATAGCAATCAGCCCCAGCATTTT.

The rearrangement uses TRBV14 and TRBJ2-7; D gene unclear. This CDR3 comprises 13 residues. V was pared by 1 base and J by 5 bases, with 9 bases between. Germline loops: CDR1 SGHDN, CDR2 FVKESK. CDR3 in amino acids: CASSQGQIHEQYF. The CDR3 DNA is TGTGCCAGCAGCCAAGGGCAGATCCACGAGCAGTACTTC.

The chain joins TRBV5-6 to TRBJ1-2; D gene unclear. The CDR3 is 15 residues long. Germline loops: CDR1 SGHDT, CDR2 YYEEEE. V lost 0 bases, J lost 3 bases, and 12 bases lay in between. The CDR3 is CASSLGFGGYYGYTF. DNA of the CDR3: TGTGCCAGCAGCTTGGGATTCGGCGGTTACTATGGCTACACCTTC.

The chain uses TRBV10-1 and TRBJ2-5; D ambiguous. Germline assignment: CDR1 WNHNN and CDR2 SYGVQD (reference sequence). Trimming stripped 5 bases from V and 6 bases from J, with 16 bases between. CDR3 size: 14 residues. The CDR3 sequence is CASSSSRTLKTQYF. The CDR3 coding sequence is TGCGCCAGCAGTTCATCCAGAACGTTGAAGACCCAGTACTTC.